A selection of T cell receptor beta chains follows, all from one sample in a study of T cell responses to AZD1222 COVID-19 vaccine. Generated by immunoSEQ multiplex PCR, the TCRdb table keeps only in-frame clones and is missing some. The sample has roughly 100,000 clones; 84% are singletons. The sample here was peripheral blood, taken on day 0 of AZD1222 vaccination. The origin of the receptors is an adult in good health. Each CDR3 is given with its conserved first and last residue. A D gene is named only where the DNA matches it firmly. A row's size may be missing; if present it is once, few, many or a size class.

TRBV19	.	TRBJ1-3	.	TGTGCCAGTAGCACGGGACGCTTCCTCACTAGCTCTGGAAACACCATATATTTT	CASSTGRFLTSSGNTIYF
TRBV7-2	.	TRBJ2-3	TRBD1	TGTGCCAGCAGGAACGACAGGGGCGCGGGAGATACGCAGTATTTT	CASRNDRGAGDTQYF
TRBV7-8	.	TRBJ1-5	.	TGTGCCAGCAGCTTAGATTCCACAGGGCGCAATCAGCCCCAGCATTTT	CASSLDSTGRNQPQHF
TRBV5-1	.	TRBJ1-4	.	TGCGCCAGCAGCCCCGGGGCAGCCTCCGATGAAAAACTGTTTTTT	CASSPGAASDEKLFF
TRBV7-2	.	TRBJ1-2	.	TGTGCCAGCAGCTCCCCCGCCAGGGCGGATGGCTACACCTTC	CASSSPARADGYTF
TRBV25-1	.	TRBJ1-4	.	TGTGCCAGCAGTGAACCGGGCCAGGCCTTTTCTGGAAAACTGTTTTTT	CASSEPGQAFSGKLFF
TRBV7-9	.	TRBJ1-3	TRBD1	TGTGCCAGCAGCGCCTGGGACAGTCTGGGAAACACCATATATTTT	CASSAWDSLGNTIYF
TRBV7-6	.	TRBJ2-5	.	TGTGCCAGCAGCGTACAAGAGACCCAGTACTTC	CASSVQETQYF
TRBV28	.	TRBJ2-7	.	TGTGCCAGCAGTCAAGTCCCCCGGCGGCAACGCGCCGAGCAGTACTTC	CASSQVPRRQRAEQYF
TRBV24-1	few	TRBJ1-1	TRBD1	TGTGCCACCAGTGACAGGGGGGTGAACACTGAAGCTTTCTTT	CATSDRGVNTEAFF
TRBV6-1	.	TRBJ1-3	.	TGTGCCAGCAGTGAAACATTTGGAAACACCATATATTTT	CASSETFGNTIYF
TRBV5-1	.	TRBJ1-3	.	TGCGCCAGCAGCTTGGAGGGTAGAAGTGGGAACACCATATATTTT	CASSLEGRSGNTIYF